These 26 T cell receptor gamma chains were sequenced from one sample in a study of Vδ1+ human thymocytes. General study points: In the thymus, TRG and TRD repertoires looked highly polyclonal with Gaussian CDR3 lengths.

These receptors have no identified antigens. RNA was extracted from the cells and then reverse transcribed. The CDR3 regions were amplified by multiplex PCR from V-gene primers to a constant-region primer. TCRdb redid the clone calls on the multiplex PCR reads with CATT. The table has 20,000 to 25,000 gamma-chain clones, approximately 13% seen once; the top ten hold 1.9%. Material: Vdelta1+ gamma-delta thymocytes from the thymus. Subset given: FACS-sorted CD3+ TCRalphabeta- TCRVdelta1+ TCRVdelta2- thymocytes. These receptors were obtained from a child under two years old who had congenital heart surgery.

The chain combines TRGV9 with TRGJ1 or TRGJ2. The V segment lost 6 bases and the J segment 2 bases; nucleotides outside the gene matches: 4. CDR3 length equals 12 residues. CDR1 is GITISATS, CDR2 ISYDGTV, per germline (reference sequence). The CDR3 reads CALWIDYYKKLF. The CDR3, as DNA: TGTGCCTTGTGGATCGATTATTATAAGAAACTCTTT.

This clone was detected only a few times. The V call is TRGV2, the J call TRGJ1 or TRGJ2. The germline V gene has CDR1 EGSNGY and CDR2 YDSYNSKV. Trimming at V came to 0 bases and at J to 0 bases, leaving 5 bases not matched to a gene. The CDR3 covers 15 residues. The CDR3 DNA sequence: TGTGCCACCTGGGACGGGCGGTTGAATTATTATAAGAAACTCTTT. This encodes CATWDGRLNYYKKLF.

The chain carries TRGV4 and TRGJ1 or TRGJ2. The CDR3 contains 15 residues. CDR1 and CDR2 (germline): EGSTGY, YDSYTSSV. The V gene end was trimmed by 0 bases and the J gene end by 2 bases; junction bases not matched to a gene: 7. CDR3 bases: TGTGCCACCTGGGATGGGCAATTGGATTATTATAAGAAACTCTTT. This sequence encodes CATWDGQLDYYKKLF.

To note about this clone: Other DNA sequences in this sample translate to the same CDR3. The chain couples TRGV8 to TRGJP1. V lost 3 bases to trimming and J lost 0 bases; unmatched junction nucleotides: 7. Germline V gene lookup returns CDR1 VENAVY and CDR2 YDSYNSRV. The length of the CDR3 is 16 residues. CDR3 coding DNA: TGTGCCACCTGGGATTTGATGGATACCACTGGTTGGTTCAAGATATTT. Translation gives CATWDLMDTTGWFKIF.

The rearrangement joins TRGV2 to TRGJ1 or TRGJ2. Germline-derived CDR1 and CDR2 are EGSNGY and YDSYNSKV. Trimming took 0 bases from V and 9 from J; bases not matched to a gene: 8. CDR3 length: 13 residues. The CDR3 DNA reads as TGTGCCACCTGGGACGGGCCTTCCGGTAAGAAACTCTTT. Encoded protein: CATWDGPSGKKLF.

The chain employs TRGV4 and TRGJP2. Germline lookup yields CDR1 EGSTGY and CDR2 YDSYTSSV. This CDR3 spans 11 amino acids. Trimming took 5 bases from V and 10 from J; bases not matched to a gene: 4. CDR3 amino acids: CATWVFWIKTF. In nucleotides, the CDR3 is TGTGCCACCTGGGTGTTTTGGATCAAGACGTTT.

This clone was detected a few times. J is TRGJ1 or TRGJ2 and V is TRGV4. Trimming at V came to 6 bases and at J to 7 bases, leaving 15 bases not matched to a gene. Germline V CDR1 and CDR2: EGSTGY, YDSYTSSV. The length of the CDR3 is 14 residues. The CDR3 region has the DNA TGTGCCACCTGGAATGCCCCCTTTCGATATAAGAAACTCTTT. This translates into CATWNAPFRYKKLF.

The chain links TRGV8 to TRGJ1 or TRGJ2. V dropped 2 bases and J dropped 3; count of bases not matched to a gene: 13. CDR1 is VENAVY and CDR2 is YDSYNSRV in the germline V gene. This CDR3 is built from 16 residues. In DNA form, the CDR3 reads TGTGCCACCTGGGATACGACTTACCTGGCTTATTATAAGAAACTCTTT. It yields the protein CATWDTTYLAYYKKLF.

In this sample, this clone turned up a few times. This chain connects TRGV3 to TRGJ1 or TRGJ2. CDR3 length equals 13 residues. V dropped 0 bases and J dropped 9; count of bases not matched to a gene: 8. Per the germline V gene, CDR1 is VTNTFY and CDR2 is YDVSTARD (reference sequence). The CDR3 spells CATWDRPVCKKLF. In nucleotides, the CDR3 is TGTGCCACCTGGGACAGGCCGGTTTGTAAGAAACTCTTT.

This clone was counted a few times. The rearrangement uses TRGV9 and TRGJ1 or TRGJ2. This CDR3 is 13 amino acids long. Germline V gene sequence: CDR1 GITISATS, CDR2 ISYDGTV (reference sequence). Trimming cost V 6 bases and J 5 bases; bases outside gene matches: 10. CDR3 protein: CALWWLRDYKKLF. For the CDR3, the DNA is TGTGCCTTGTGGTGGCTGAGAGATTATAAGAAACTCTTT.

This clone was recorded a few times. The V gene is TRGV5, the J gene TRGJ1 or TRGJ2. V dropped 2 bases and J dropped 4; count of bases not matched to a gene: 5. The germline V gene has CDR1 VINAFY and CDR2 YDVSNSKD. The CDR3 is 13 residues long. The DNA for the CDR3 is TGTGCCACCTGGGACAATTACTATTATAAGAAACTCTTT. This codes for CATWDNYYYKKLF.

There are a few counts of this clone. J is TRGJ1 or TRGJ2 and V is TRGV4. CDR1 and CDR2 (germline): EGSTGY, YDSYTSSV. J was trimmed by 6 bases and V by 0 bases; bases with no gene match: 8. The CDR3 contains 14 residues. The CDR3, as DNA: TGTGCCACCTGGGATGGGCCTCGTCGTTATAAGAAACTCTTT. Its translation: CATWDGPRRYKKLF.

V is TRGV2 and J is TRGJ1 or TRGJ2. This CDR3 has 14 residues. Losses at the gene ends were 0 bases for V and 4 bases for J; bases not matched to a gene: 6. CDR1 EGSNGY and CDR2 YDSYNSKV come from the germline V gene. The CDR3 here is CATWDGQRYYKKLF. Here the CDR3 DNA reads TGTGCCACCTGGGACGGGCAGAGGTATTATAAGAAACTCTTT.

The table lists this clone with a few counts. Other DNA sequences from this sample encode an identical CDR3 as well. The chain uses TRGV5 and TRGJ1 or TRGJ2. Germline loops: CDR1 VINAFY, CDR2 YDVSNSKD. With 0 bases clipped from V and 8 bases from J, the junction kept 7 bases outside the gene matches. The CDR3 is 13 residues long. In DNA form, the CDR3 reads TGTGCCACCTGGGACAGGCCAATGGATAAGAAACTCTTT. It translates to CATWDRPMDKKLF.

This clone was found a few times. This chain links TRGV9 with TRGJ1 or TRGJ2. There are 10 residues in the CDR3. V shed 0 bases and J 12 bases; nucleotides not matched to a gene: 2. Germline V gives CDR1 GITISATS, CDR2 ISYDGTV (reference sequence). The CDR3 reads CALWEVMKLF. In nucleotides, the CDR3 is TGTGCCTTGTGGGAGGTGATGAAACTCTTT.

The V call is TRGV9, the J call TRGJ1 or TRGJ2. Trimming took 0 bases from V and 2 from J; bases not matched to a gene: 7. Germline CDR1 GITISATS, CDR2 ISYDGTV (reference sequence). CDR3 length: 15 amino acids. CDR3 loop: CALWEVQKDYYKKLF. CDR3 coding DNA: TGTGCCTTGTGGGAGGTGCAAAAGGATTATTATAAGAAACTCTTT.

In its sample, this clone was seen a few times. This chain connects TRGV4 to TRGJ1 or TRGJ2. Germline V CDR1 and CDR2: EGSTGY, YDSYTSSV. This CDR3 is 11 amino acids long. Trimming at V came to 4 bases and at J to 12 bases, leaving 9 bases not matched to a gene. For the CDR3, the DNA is TGTGCCACCTGGGAGTTAGGGGTGAAACTCTTT. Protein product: CATWELGVKLF.

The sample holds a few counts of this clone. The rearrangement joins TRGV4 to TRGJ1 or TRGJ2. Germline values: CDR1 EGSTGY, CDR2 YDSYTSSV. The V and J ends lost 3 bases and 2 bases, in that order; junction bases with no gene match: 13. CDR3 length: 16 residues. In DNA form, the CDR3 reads TGTGCCACCTGGGATTTTCAATCGGGGGATTATTATAAGAAACTCTTT. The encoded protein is CATWDFQSGDYYKKLF.

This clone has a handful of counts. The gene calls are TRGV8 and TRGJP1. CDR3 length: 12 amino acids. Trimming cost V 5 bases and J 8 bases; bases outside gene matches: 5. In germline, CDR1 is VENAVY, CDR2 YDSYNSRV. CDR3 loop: CATWGMGWFKIF. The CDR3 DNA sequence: TGTGCCACCTGGGGAATGGGTTGGTTCAAGATATTT.

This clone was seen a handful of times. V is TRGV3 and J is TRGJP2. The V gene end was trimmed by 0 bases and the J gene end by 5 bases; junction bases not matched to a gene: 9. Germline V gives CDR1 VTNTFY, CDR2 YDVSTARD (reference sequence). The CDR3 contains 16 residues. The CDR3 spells CATWDRLSGSDWIKTF. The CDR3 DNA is TGTGCCACCTGGGACAGGTTGAGCGGAAGTGATTGGATCAAGACGTTT.

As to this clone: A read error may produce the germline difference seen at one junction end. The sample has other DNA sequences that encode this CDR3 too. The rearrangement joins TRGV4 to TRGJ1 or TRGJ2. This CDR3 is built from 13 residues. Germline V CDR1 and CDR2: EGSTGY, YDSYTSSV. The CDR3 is CATWDGRGYKKLF. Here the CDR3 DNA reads TGTGCCACCTGGGATGGGCGGGGGTATAAGAAACTCTTC.

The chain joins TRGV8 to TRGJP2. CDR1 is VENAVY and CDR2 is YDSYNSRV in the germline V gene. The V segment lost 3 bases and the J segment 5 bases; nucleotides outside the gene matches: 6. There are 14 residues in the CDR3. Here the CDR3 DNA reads TGTGCCACCTGGGATTACGGGAGTGATTGGATCAAGACGTTT. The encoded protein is CATWDYGSDWIKTF.

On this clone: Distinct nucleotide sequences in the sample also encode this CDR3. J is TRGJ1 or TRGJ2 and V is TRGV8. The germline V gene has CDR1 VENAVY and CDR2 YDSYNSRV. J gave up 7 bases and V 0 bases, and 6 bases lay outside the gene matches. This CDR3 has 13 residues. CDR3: CATWDRRGYKKLF. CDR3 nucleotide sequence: TGTGCCACCTGGGATAGGAGGGGCTATAAGAAACTCTTT.

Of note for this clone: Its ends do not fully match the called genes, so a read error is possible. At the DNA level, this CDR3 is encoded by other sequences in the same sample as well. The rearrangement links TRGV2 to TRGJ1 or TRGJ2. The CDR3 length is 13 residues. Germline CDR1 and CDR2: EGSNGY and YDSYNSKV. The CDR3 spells CATWDGPHYKKLF. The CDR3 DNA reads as TGCGCCACCTGGGACGGGCCCCATTATAAGAAACTCTTT.

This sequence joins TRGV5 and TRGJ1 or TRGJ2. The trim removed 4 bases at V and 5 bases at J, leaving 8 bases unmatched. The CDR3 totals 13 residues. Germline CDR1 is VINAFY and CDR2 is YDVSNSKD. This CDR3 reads CATWEKGNYKKLF. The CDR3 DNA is TGTGCCACCTGGGAAAAAGGAAATTATAAGAAACTCTTT.

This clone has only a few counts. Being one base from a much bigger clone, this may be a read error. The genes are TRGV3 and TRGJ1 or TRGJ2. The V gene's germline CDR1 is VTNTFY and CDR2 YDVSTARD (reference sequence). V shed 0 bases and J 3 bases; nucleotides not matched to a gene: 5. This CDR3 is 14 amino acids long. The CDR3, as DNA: TGTGCCACCTGGGACAGGCAGGGTTATTATAAGAAACTCTTT. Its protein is CATWDRQGYYKKLF.